The 21 T cell receptor beta chains below come from one sample, sequenced in a study of technical replicates of blood from a handful of donors. Repertoires were generated with immunoSEQ multiplex PCR, while TCRdb's copy carries only in-frame clones and drops some. The sample carries 75,000 to 85,000 clones, about 81% recorded once. The specimen sequenced was PBMCs. These receptors were obtained from a human donor in good health. Some clones in this sample may be carry-over from other donors' samples.

This chain uses TRBV4-1 with TRBJ2-7; 8 bases agree with TRBD2. Trimming took 3 bases from V and 3 from J; bases not matched to a gene: 4. There are 14 residues in the CDR3. Germline V lookup: CDR1 MGHRA, CDR2 YSYEKL. The CDR3 nucleotides read TGCGCCAGCAGCCAGTATAGCGGGGACTACGAGCAGTACTTC. It codes for CASSQYSGDYEQYF.

The gene calls are TRBV2 and TRBJ1-2; 12 bases align to TRBD1. The CDR3 has 14 amino acids. V lost 5 bases, J lost 7 bases, and 5 bases stayed unmatched. Germline values: CDR1 SNHLY, CDR2 FYNNEI. The CDR3 DNA follows: TGTGCCAGCAGTAGGGACAGGGGGCATGGTGGCTACACCTTC. It translates to CASSRDRGHGGYTF.

The chain carries TRBV6-5 and TRBJ2-5, with 8 bases aligning to TRBD1. CDR3 size: 14 residues. The V gene's germline CDR1 is MNHEY and CDR2 SVGAGI. The J segment lost 4 bases and the V segment lost 2 bases, leaving 3 bases of the junction unmatched. The CDR3 sequence is CASSYPDRGETQYF. CDR3 nucleotide sequence: TGTGCCAGCAGTTACCCTGACAGGGGAGAGACCCAGTACTTC.

V usage is TRBV27 and J usage is TRBJ1-2; D not resolved. V dropped 5 bases and J dropped 2 bases, with 12 bases sitting between them. This CDR3 comprises 14 residues. Germline CDR1 MNHEY, CDR2 SMNVEV (reference sequence). CDR3 coding DNA: TGTGCCAGCAGTCCCCTCCACAGAAACTATGGCTACACCTTC. It specifies CASSPLHRNYGYTF.

The rearrangement links TRBV4-3 to TRBJ2-2; 10 bases align to TRBD1. Germline CDR1 is LGHNA and CDR2 is YSLEER. The CDR3 totals 15 residues. V lost 1 base, J lost 6 bases, and 2 bases stayed unmatched. The CDR3 loop is CASSQGQGAPGELFF. The CDR3 DNA follows: TGCGCCAGCAGCCAAGGACAGGGGGCCCCCGGGGAGCTGTTTTTT.

The V call is TRBV11-3, the J call TRBJ2-5; perhaps TRBD2 as D (5 bases). The CDR3 is made up of 14 amino acids. Trimming removed 5 bases from V and 2 bases from J, with 12 bases in between. The germline V gene has CDR1 SGHNT and CDR2 YENEEA. The CDR3 region is CASSPRRTQETQYF. The CDR3 nucleotides read TGTGCCAGCAGCCCCCGGAGGACTCAAGAGACCCAGTACTTC.

V gene TRBV7-8 combines with J gene TRBJ1-6; 7 bases are shared with TRBD1. This CDR3 region has 16 residues. Germline V gene sequence: CDR1 SGHVS, CDR2 FQNEAQ. The J segment lost 7 bases and the V segment lost 5 bases, leaving 11 bases of the junction unmatched. This chain's CDR3 is CASSPLAGQRNSPLHF. CDR3 bases: TGTGCCAGCAGCCCCCTGGCGGGACAGAGAAATTCACCCCTCCACTTT.

Ten or more counts support this clone. The rearrangement links TRBV5-1 to TRBJ2-1, with TRBD1 matching over 10 bases. With V trimmed by 3 bases and J by 0 bases, 6 bases remained unmatched. Germline CDR1 reads SGHRS; CDR2 reads YFSETQ. This CDR3 comprises 17 residues. CDR3 sequence (DNA): TGCGCCAGCAGCTCGCCTCGGACAGGGGGCTCCTACAATGAGCAGTTCTTC. It translates to CASSSPRTGGSYNEQFF.

The rearrangement joins TRBV6-6 to TRBJ2-3; D gene uncertain. Per germline, CDR1 MNHNY and CDR2 SVGAGI (reference sequence). The CDR3 is 13 amino acids. With 0 bases removed from V and 3 bases from J, the gap between germline ends came to 4 bases. The CDR3 here is CASSYSSTDTQYF. The DNA of the CDR3 is TGTGCCAGCAGTTACTCGAGTACAGATACGCAGTATTTT.

The chain is built from TRBV9 and TRBJ2-5; no clear D. The V gene lost 0 bases and the J gene lost 1 base, with 13 bases spanning the gap. The CDR3 loop spans 16 amino acids. CDR1 is SGDLS, CDR2 YYNGEE, per germline. The CDR3 coding sequence is TGTGCCAGCAGCGTAGACCCAAGCGTTCCCCAAGAGACCCAGTACTTC. This encodes CASSVDPSVPQETQYF.

The J gene is TRBJ2-6, the V gene TRBV4-1, with TRBD2 matching over 7 bases. CDR3 length: 17 residues. CDR1 and CDR2 (germline): MGHRA, YSYEKL. J gave up 2 bases and V 5 bases, and 9 bases lay outside the gene matches. Here the CDR3 reads CASSLPRGEAGANVLTF. In nucleotides, the CDR3 is TGCGCCAGCAGCTTACCCCGGGGGGAGGCTGGGGCCAACGTCCTGACTTTC.

The chain has TRBV29-1 and TRBJ1-1, with TRBD1 identical over 7 bases. Germline CDR1 and CDR2: SQVTM and ANQGSEA. J lost 0 bases, V lost 8 bases, and 6 bases had no gene match. The length of the CDR3 is 13 residues. As DNA, the CDR3 is TGCAGCTTCTCGACAGGGATGAACACTGAAGCTTTCTTT. Residues: CSFSTGMNTEAFF.

The V call is TRBV19, the J call TRBJ1-1; 7 nucleotides align to TRBD1. This CDR3 comprises 14 residues. The trim removed 7 bases at V and 4 bases at J, leaving 9 bases unmatched. Germline loops: CDR1 LNHDA, CDR2 SQIVND (reference sequence). CDR3 sequence (DNA): TGTGCCAGTACCACTAGACAGGGTCGCACTGAAGCTTTCTTT. It translates to CASTTRQGRTEAFF.

J is TRBJ2-2 and V is TRBV7-3, with TRBD2 matching over 11 bases. Germline loops: CDR1 SGHTA, CDR2 FQGTGA. The CDR3 runs 16 residues. V shed 4 bases, J shed 6 bases, and the junction held 7 bases outside the gene matches. CDR3 sequence (DNA): TGTGCCAGCAGCTATAGCGGGGGGGCCTCGGCCGGGGAGCTGTTTTTT. As protein: CASSYSGGASAGELFF.

This chain uses TRBV11-2 with TRBJ2-5; possible D gene TRBD2, 6 bases. Germline lookup yields CDR1 SGHAT and CDR2 FQNNGV. V gave up 1 base and J gave up 7 bases, with 10 bases separating them. The CDR3 contains 13 residues. CDR3 in amino acids: CASSLGRAGTQYF. CDR3 coding DNA: TGTGCCAGCAGCTTAGGGAGGGCTGGGACCCAGTACTTC. The entire variable domain, with the rest obtained from reference TRBV11-2 and TRBJ2-5, is as follows: EAGVAQSPRYKIIEKRQSVAFWCNPISGHATLYWYQQILGQGPKLLIQFQNNGVVDDSQLPKDRFSAERLKGVDSTLKIQPAKLEDSAVYLCASSLGRAGTQYFGPGTRLLVL.

The gene calls are TRBV5-1 and TRBJ2-5, with D hard to call. This CDR3 region has 13 residues. Per the germline V gene, CDR1 is SGHRS and CDR2 is YFSETQ. Trimming stripped 4 bases from V and 2 bases from J, with 9 bases between. The CDR3 coding sequence is TGCGCCAGCAGCGCAGGTATACAAGAGACCCAGTACTTC. Protein product: CASSAGIQETQYF.

The V and J genes are TRBV6-1 and TRBJ1-6, with a possible D match to TRBD1 (6 bases). Germline V lookup: CDR1 MNHNS, CDR2 SASEGT. With 1 base removed from V and 2 bases from J, the gap between germline ends came to 18 bases. The CDR3 is made up of 19 amino acids. The CDR3 DNA reads as TGTGCCAGCAGTGAAGTAGGGGTCAAAAGGGGGACCTATAATTCACCCCTCCACTTT. This encodes CASSEVGVKRGTYNSPLHF.

The chain couples TRBV6-5 to TRBJ1-3; 10 nucleotides match TRBD1. Germline CDR1 and CDR2: MNHEY and SVGAGI. The CDR3 is 15 residues long. V was clipped by 0 bases and J by 11 bases; unmatched bases: 7. The DNA of the CDR3 is TGTGCCAGCAGTTACTCCTGGACAGGGGGTAATGCCATATATTTT. It encodes CASSYSWTGGNAIYF.

The rearrangement links TRBV7-2 to TRBJ1-2; D may be TRBD1 (6 bases). The germline CDR1 and CDR2 sequences are SGHTA and FQGNSA. Trimming left V 1 base short and J 5 bases short, with 17 bases between. The CDR3 extends over 16 amino acids. The CDR3 loop is CASSLGGTQSPYGYTF. CDR3 sequence (DNA): TGTGCCAGCAGCTTAGGAGGGACACAGTCCCCTTATGGCTACACCTTC.

This sequence joins TRBV19 and TRBJ1-2; TRBD1 matches 9 bases. Per the germline V gene, CDR1 is LNHDA and CDR2 is SQIVND (reference sequence). This CDR3 has 16 amino acids. The V and J ends lost 6 bases and 5 bases, in that order; junction bases with no gene match: 13. For the CDR3, the DNA is TGTGCCAGTAGGACCTCCTCTTGGGACAGGGCTTATGGCTACACCTTC. It encodes CASRTSSWDRAYGYTF.

The chain carries TRBV5-4 and TRBJ2-5; 10 bases agree with TRBD2. The germline V gene encodes CDR1 SGHNT and CDR2 YYREEE (reference sequence). CDR3 size: 16 residues. Losses at the gene ends were 2 bases for V and 5 bases for J; bases not matched to a gene: 9. The CDR3 nucleotides are TGTGCCAGCAGCTTACCAACTAGCGGGACCGGGGAGACCCAGTACTTC. Translation gives CASSLPTSGTGETQYF.